The 17 T cell receptor beta chains listed next were all sequenced from one sample in a study of T cells in women clearing cervical HPV infection. Method: immunoSEQ multiplex PCR; TCRdb's copy keeps in-frame clones and lacks some. This sample's table reports approximately 35,000 clones. The specimen sequenced was blood buffy coat. The receptor source for this set is a woman aged 18-69 years with a cervical HPV16 infection that either progressed to CIN3+ or cleared (not recorded which).

As concerns this clone: Sequencing ends 3 residues short of the CDR3 end; the germline J gene provides the rest. The chain recombines TRBV7-3 with TRBJ2-3, with 8 positions matching TRBD2. CDR1 SGHTA and CDR2 FQGTGA come from the germline V gene. J gave up 0 bases and V 1 base, and 15 bases lay outside the gene matches. The CDR3 is 20 residues long. Incomplete CDR3 DNA: TGTGCCAGCAGCTTAAGGTTAGCGGGGACCGCATCCACTAGCACAGATACG. Protein: CASSLRLAGTASTSTDT. The whole CDR3 sequence is CASSLRLAGTASTSTDTQYF.

About this clone: The CDR3 end falls 3 residues outside the read, so it is completed with the germline J gene. The chain recombines TRBV20-1 with TRBJ2-1, with a weak D call TRBD2 (5 bases). Germline V CDR1 and CDR2: DFQATT, SNEGSKA (reference sequence). This CDR3 is 15 amino acids long. Deletions cut 6 bases from V and 4 bases from J, with 19 bases between. This CDR3 is CSAEWSRLSYNEQFF. The sequenced part of the CDR3 DNA is TGCAGTGCGGAGTGGTCGCGACTATCATACAATGAG.

Details on this clone: The read falls 3 residues short of the CDR3 end, and the missing part is taken from the germline J gene. The chain has TRBV12-3 or TRBV12-4 and TRBJ2-2; 9 positions agree with TRBD1. V shed 6 bases, J shed 6 bases, and the junction held 8 bases outside the gene matches. The CDR3 extends over 15 amino acids. The sequenced part of the CDR3 DNA is TGTGCCAGCAGCCTTGACAGGGGGATCGCCGGGGAG. Its translation: CASSLDRGIAGE. The entire CDR3 protein reads CASSLDRGIAGELFF.

On this clone: The CDR3 is cut off 3 residues early in the read; its end comes from the germline J gene. Within the sample, other DNA sequences also encode this same CDR3. This sequence joins TRBV20-1 and TRBJ1-2; TRBD1 aligns across 10 bases. This CDR3 is 14 amino acids long. Losses at the gene ends were 5 bases for V and 4 bases for J; bases not matched to a gene: 7. Looked up from germline, CDR1 is DFQATT and CDR2 is SNEGSKA (reference sequence). The DNA read from the CDR3 is TGCAGTGCTTCCCCGGGACAGGGGACCTATGGC. Encoded protein: CSASPGQGTYG. In full, the CDR3 reads CSASPGQGTYGYTF.

A note on this clone: With the read ending 3 residues before the CDR3 end, the germline J gene is used to fill in that end. The V and J genes are TRBV7-2 and TRBJ1-6; D remains ambiguous. Deletions cut 1 base from V and 7 bases from J, with 8 bases between. CDR1 is SGHTA and CDR2 is FQGNSA in the germline V gene. The CDR3 is 14 residues long. CDR3 sequence: CASSLDRQNSPLHF. The sequenced part of the CDR3 DNA is TGTGCCAGCAGCTTAGACCGCCAGAATTCACCC.

On this clone itself: The missing CDR3 end, 3 residues past where the read stops, is filled in from the germline J gene. The genes are TRBV6-2 or TRBV6-3 and TRBJ1-6, with 7 positions matching TRBD1. The CDR3 spans 16 residues. Germline CDR1 and CDR2: MNHEY and SVGEGT. After removal of 7 bases from V and 6 bases from J, the junction contained 12 bases not matched to a gene. The CDR3 DNA, read in part, is TGTGCCAGCATCCTCAAGCCGGGACAGCCTAATTCACCC. Translated: CASILKPGQPNSP. The CDR3 reads in full as CASILKPGQPNSPLHF.

Comment on this clone: The read terminates 3 residues ahead of where the CDR3 ends, so the germline J gene completes it. The rearrangement joins TRBV14 to TRBJ1-6; a possible D gene is TRBD1 (5 bases). The CDR3 extends over 14 amino acids. With 3 bases removed from V and 10 bases from J, the gap between germline ends came to 13 bases. Germline loops: CDR1 SGHDN, CDR2 FVKESK. The CDR3 protein is CASSQQGGGSPLHF. The covered CDR3 bases are TGTGCCAGCAGCCAGCAGGGAGGCGGCTCACCC.

A note on this clone: The read halts 3 residues ahead of the CDR3 end, with the missing end drawn from the germline J gene. The rearrangement uses TRBV29-1 and TRBJ2-1, with D possibly TRBD1 on 6 matching bases. Germline values: CDR1 SQVTM, CDR2 ANQGSEA. The CDR3 is made up of 13 amino acids. V lost 7 bases and J 6 bases, leaving 16 bases between the germline ends. The sequenced CDR3 bases are TGCAGCGCAGGGGCTGGATTGATCAATGAG. Amino acid sequence: CSAGAGLINE. From start to end, the CDR3 is CSAGAGLINEQFF.

Comments on this clone: With the read ending 3 residues before the CDR3 end, the germline J gene is used to fill in that end. V is TRBV13 and J is TRBJ1-2; D not resolved. The V gene's germline CDR1 is PRHDT and CDR2 FYEKMQ (reference sequence). V shed 1 base and J shed 5 bases, with 5 bases lying between them. This CDR3 spans 12 amino acids. CDR3 DNA (partial): TGTGCCAGCAGCTTAGAAGGGTATGGC. It yields the protein CASSLEGYG. The complete CDR3 sequence is CASSLEGYGYTF.

Frequency places this clone as medium-sized (0.01 to 0.1%). Read data end 3 residues before the CDR3 end; the end is taken from the germline J gene. The rearrangement uses TRBV5-1 and TRBJ2-2, with TRBD1 matching over 10 bases. Per the germline V gene, CDR1 is SGHRS and CDR2 is YFSETQ. The CDR3 spans 14 residues. The V and J ends lost 5 bases and 5 bases, in that order; junction bases with no gene match: 3. CDR3 amino acids: CASRRGQGTGELFF. The part of the CDR3 DNA that was read is TGCGCCAGCAGGAGGGGACAGGGGACCGGGGAG.

As concerns this clone: The read ends 3 residues shy of where the CDR3 ends; the end is completed using the germline J gene. V is TRBV19 and J is TRBJ2-5; 7 nucleotides agree with TRBD1. The CDR3 runs to 16 residues. V trimming: 8 bases; J trimming: 2 bases; junction bases outside the gene matches: 14. Germline V gives CDR1 LNHDA, CDR2 SQIVND (reference sequence). Incomplete CDR3 DNA: TGTGCCAGTTGTGACCCAAGGGGGCCTGGGCAAGAGACC. This encodes CASCDPRGPGQET. The CDR3 in full is CASCDPRGPGQETQYF.

Turning to this clone: The observed sequence ends 3 residues before the CDR3 terminus, with the missing tail filled in from the germline J gene. The chain joins TRBV7-9 to TRBJ1-1; D is undetermined. There are 15 residues in the CDR3. Germline V gives CDR1 SEHNR, CDR2 FQNEAQ (reference sequence). The V end was cut by 3 bases, the J end by 2 bases, with 13 bases between. The sequenced CDR3 bases are TGTGCCAGCAGCTTTACGCCCCTTACAAACACTGAA. It codes for CASSFTPLTNTE. The CDR3, in full, reads CASSFTPLTNTEAFF.

A note on this clone: The missing CDR3 end, 3 residues past where the read stops, is filled in from the germline J gene. The rearrangement uses TRBV19 and TRBJ2-2, with D uncertain. The germline gives CDR1 LNHDA, CDR2 SQIVND (reference sequence). This CDR3 spans 13 amino acids. This chain's CDR3 is CASSTGYSEKLFF. The covered CDR3 bases are TGTGCCAGTAGTACAGGTTATTCTGAAAAG.

As to this clone: The read terminates 3 residues ahead of where the CDR3 ends, so the germline J gene completes it. The chain is built from TRBV4-1 and TRBJ1-2; D gene ambiguous. CDR3 length equals 14 residues. Deletions cut 1 base from V and 2 bases from J, with 8 bases between. CDR1 is MGHRA and CDR2 is YSYEKL in the germline V gene. The chain's CDR3 is CASSQVVRNYGYTF. The part of the CDR3 DNA that was read is TGCGCCAGCAGCCAAGTGGTTAGAAACTATGGC.

A remark on this clone: From the germline J gene comes the end of the CDR3, since the read stops 3 residues before it. V is TRBV18 and J is TRBJ2-7; 8 nucleotides align to TRBD1. CDR1 is KGHSH and CDR2 is LQKENI in the germline V gene. Losses at the gene ends were 3 bases for V and 5 bases for J; bases not matched to a gene: 6. The CDR3 length is 14 residues. CDR3 DNA (partial): TGTGCCAGCTCACCCGTGACAGGGGAGGACGAG. Translated, it gives CASSPVTGEDE. The CDR3 reads in full as CASSPVTGEDEQYF.

Note on this clone: Read coverage stops 3 residues before the CDR3 terminus; the germline J gene supplies the remainder. The rearrangement joins TRBV6-2 or TRBV6-3 to TRBJ1-5; tentative D call: TRBD1 (6 bases). CDR1 is MNHEY, CDR2 SVGEGT, per germline. The CDR3 is made up of 17 amino acids. V was shortened by 4 bases and J by 0 bases, with 16 bases between the two germline ends. The CDR3 loop reads CASSLMGSGASNQPQHF. CDR3 bases read: TGTGCCAGCAGTTTGATGGGGTCAGGGGCTAGCAATCAGCCC.

On this clone: Germline is not matched at one junction end, which may reflect a read error. Read coverage stops 3 residues before the CDR3 terminus; the germline J gene supplies the remainder. The V gene is TRBV4-2, the J gene TRBJ1-4, with 8 bases identical to TRBD1. This CDR3 is 16 amino acids long. Germline CDR1 is LGHNA and CDR2 is YNFKEQ. The CDR3 loop is CASSQEIRRGREKLFF. The part of the CDR3 DNA that was read is TGCGCCAGCAGCCAAGAGATCCGCAGGGGGCGTGAAAAA.